Presented here are 19 T cell receptor beta chains from one specimen sequenced in a study of tumor T cells in aggressive B-cell lymphoma. Sequenced by immunoSEQ multiplex PCR; TCRdb stores in-frame clones only, minus some. The sample lists 4,000 to 6,000 clones, approximately 94% seen once, with around 4% in the top ten. Sequencing used tumor tissue. These receptors were obtained from an adult with diffuse large B cell lymphoma.

The chain uses TRBV6-5 and TRBJ2-5; D might be TRBD2 (6 bases). Germline assignment: CDR1 MNHEY and CDR2 SVGAGI. V was pared by 6 bases and J by 5 bases, with 16 bases between. The CDR3 runs 14 residues. The CDR3 coding sequence is TGTGCCAGCAGAGACCCGATCCGGGGGGAGACCCAGTACTTC. It translates to CASRDPIRGETQYF.

The V gene is TRBV11-3, the J gene TRBJ2-1; 8 nucleotides align to TRBD2. CDR1 SGHNT and CDR2 YENEEA come from the germline V gene. The CDR3 contains 15 residues. Trimming removed 1 base from V and 4 bases from J; junction bases left unmatched: 3. Here the CDR3 DNA reads TGTGCCAGCAGCTTAGGCGGGAGGCCATACAATGAGCAGTTCTTC. It specifies CASSLGGRPYNEQFF.

The chain uses TRBV13 and TRBJ1-1; TRBD1 agrees at 8 bases. CDR1 and CDR2 (germline): PRHDT, FYEKMQ (reference sequence). This CDR3 has 15 residues. The junction had 13 bases not matched to a gene; V was cut back by 8 bases and J by 5 bases. The CDR3 DNA reads TGTGCCAGCCAGGCCGCAGGGGGCCTTAAGACTGAAGCTTTCTTT. Its translation is CASQAAGGLKTEAFF. Complete variable domain (other parts from reference TRBV13 and TRBJ1-1): AAGVIQSPRHLIKEKRETATLKCYPIPRHDTVYWYQQGPGQDPQFLISFYEKMQSDKGSIPDRFSAQQFSDYHSELNMSSLELGDSALYFCASQAAGGLKTEAFFGQGTRLTVV.

The chain joins TRBV4-3 to TRBJ1-1; D not resolved. V was cut by 1 base and J by 8 bases, with 14 bases left in between. Germline V gene sequence: CDR1 LGHNA, CDR2 YSLEER. The CDR3 loop spans 14 amino acids. In nucleotides, the CDR3 is TGCGCCAGCAGCCAAGGTCCTCAGGTCGTGGAAGCTTTCTTT. Protein sequence: CASSQGPQVVEAFF.

This clone ranks as large. The chain has TRBV7-3 and TRBJ2-3; tentative D call: TRBD2 (6 bases). The CDR3 is made up of 14 amino acids. V lost 4 bases to trimming and J lost 2 bases, with 10 bases between them. The germline CDR1 and CDR2 sequences are SGHTA and FQGTGA. CDR3 nucleotides: TGTGCCAGCAGCTCGGGACTTTTCACAGATACGCAGTATTTT. Translating it yields CASSSGLFTDTQYF.

The chain couples TRBV7-8 to TRBJ1-2; D not certain. V dropped 1 base and J dropped 2 bases, with 11 bases sitting between them. Germline V lookup: CDR1 SGHVS, CDR2 FQNEAQ. The CDR3 loop spans 15 amino acids. The CDR3 reads CASSLGGPENYGYTF. As DNA, the CDR3 is TGTGCCAGCAGCTTAGGAGGGCCTGAGAACTATGGCTACACCTTC.

To note about this clone: Relative to the germline gene, one junction end is altered; a read error may explain this. This specimen includes other DNA sequences encoding the same CDR3. The rearrangement joins TRBV4-2 to TRBJ1-2, with D maybe TRBD1 (6 bases). Looked up from germline, CDR1 is LGHNA and CDR2 is YNFKEQ. The CDR3 runs 14 residues. In nucleotides, the CDR3 is TGTGCAAGCAGCCAGAGCGAGACAGGATGGGGATACACCTTC. Its protein is CASSQSETGWGYTF.

This chain links TRBV7-3 with TRBJ2-7, with TRBD1 matching over 9 bases. Germline CDR1 reads SGHTA; CDR2 reads FQGTGA. The V and J ends lost 3 bases and 7 bases, in that order; junction bases with no gene match: 4. The CDR3 is made up of 13 amino acids. The CDR3 here is CASSFSTGGEQYF. The CDR3 coding sequence is TGTGCCAGCAGCTTCTCGACAGGGGGTGAGCAGTACTTC.

V and J are TRBV30 and TRBJ1-4; no firm D call. V lost 1 base and J 7 bases, leaving 7 bases between the germline ends. Germline V lookup: CDR1 GTSNPN, CDR2 SVGIG (reference sequence). The CDR3 totals 12 residues. The CDR3 bases are TGTGCCTGGAGTGGGGGAGTTGAAAAACTGTTTTTT. It is translated as CAWSGGVEKLFF.

V is TRBV4-3 and J is TRBJ1-2; possibly TRBD1 for D (5 bases). Germline V gives CDR1 LGHNA, CDR2 YSLEER. This CDR3 has 15 amino acids. V was cut by 1 base and J by 2 bases, with 11 bases left in between. The CDR3 DNA reads as TGCGCCAGCAGCCAAGGGGGTCAGGGAAACTATGGCTACACCTTC. Its protein is CASSQGGQGNYGYTF.

V gene TRBV30 combines with J gene TRBJ1-6, with D possibly being TRBD1 (6 bases). Germline V gene sequence: CDR1 GTSNPN, CDR2 SVGIG (reference sequence). This CDR3 has 15 residues. V was pared by 3 bases and J by 10 bases, with 19 bases between. Here the CDR3 reads CAWSRDTGSGSPLHF. As DNA, the CDR3 is TGTGCCTGGAGCAGGGACACCGGTTCCGGATCACCCCTCCACTTT.

This clone was observed a single time. The chain has TRBV9 and TRBJ2-5; D remains unclear. The germline V gene has CDR1 SGDLS and CDR2 YYNGEE. The CDR3 is 14 residues long. V lost 3 bases to trimming and J lost 5 bases, with 14 bases between them. The CDR3 DNA follows: TGTGCCAGCAGCGCCGGGTCTTATGGGGAGACCCAGTACTTC. Amino acids: CASSAGSYGETQYF.

The chain employs TRBV7-3 and TRBJ2-7; 7 nucleotides agree with TRBD2. Germline V lookup: CDR1 SGHTA, CDR2 FQGTGA. Trimming removed 2 bases from V and 7 bases from J; junction bases left unmatched: 11. This CDR3 is built from 15 residues. CDR3 nucleotide sequence: TGTGCCAGCAGCTTACGGCTCGCGGGGAGGGTGGAGCAGTACTTC. Translating gives CASSLRLAGRVEQYF.

The V call is TRBV4-1, the J call TRBJ1-4; 7 nucleotides align to TRBD1. The length of the CDR3 is 16 residues. V lost 0 bases, J lost 8 bases, and 9 bases stayed unmatched. Per germline, CDR1 MGHRA and CDR2 YSYEKL. The DNA for the CDR3 is TGCGCCAGCAGCCAAGATTTTAGGGGGCTCGGGGAAAAACTGTTTTTT. Protein product: CASSQDFRGLGEKLFF.

The chain is built from TRBV7-6 and TRBJ2-2; 13 bases match TRBD2. This CDR3 has 17 residues. CDR1 and CDR2 (germline): SGHVS, FNYEAQ. Germline trimming cut 5 bases from V and 6 bases from J; bases unmatched to any gene: 9. CDR3 nucleotide sequence: TGTGCCAGCAGCACGACTAGCGGGGGGAGTGGCGCCGGGGAGCTGTTTTTT. Encoded protein: CASSTTSGGSGAGELFF.

The V call is TRBV29-1, the J call TRBJ2-6; D not certain. This CDR3 spans 14 amino acids. Trimming shortened V by 6 bases and J by 0 bases, and 9 bases separated the two germline ends. Germline V lookup: CDR1 SQVTM, CDR2 ANQGSEA. CDR3 DNA: TGCAGCGTCCCCGGCGGCTCTGGGGCCAACGTCCTGACTTTC. Translating gives CSVPGGSGANVLTF. The entire variable domain, with the rest obtained from reference TRBV29-1 and TRBJ2-6, is as follows: SAVISQKPSRDICQRGTSLTIQCQVDSQVTMMFWYRQQPGQSLTLIATANQGSEATYESGFVIDKFPISRPNLTFSTLTVSNMSPEDSSIYLCSVPGGSGANVLTFGAGSRLTVL.

The V and J genes are TRBV4-3 and TRBJ2-7; D might be TRBD1 (5 bases). Germline V gene data show CDR1 as LGHNA and CDR2 as YSLEER. Trimming cost V 2 bases and J 4 bases, with 21 bases left between them. The CDR3 totals 17 residues. CDR3 DNA: TGCGCCAGCAGCCAAAAACCACAGGCTGACTTAAGTTACGAGCAGTACTTC. This gives the protein CASSQKPQADLSYEQYF.

The CDR3 reads CASSLGRESYGYTF. CDR3 nucleotide sequence: TGTGCCAGCAGCTTAGGCAGGGAATCATATGGCTACACCTTC. The genes are TRBV7-9 and TRBJ1-2, with D possibly TRBD1 on 5 matching bases. The V and J ends lost 1 base and 5 bases respectively, with 11 bases between them. This CDR3 contains 14 residues. Germline values: CDR1 SEHNR, CDR2 FQNEAQ (reference sequence).

J is TRBJ2-3 and V is TRBV5-1; 9 bases are shared with TRBD2. Per the germline V gene, CDR1 is SGHRS and CDR2 is YFSETQ. This CDR3 comprises 15 residues. Germline trimming cut 0 bases from V and 4 bases from J; bases unmatched to any gene: 3. The CDR3 DNA is TGCGCCAGCAGCTTGGTAGCGGGGGAGGCAGATACGCAGTATTTT. Protein product: CASSLVAGEADTQYF.